These T cell receptor beta chains were read from a single sample in a study of metastatic and nonmetastatic thyroid tumors. TCRdb re-called clones via MiXCR from the PCR reads. This table has about 7,000 clones, 15% to 20% appearing once. The specimen was adjacent normal tissue. All receptors come from a male donor with papillary thyroid cancer or a benign thyroid nodule (not recorded which). Some clones in this sample may be carry-over from other donors' samples. The CDR3 runs from the conserved cysteine through the conserved F or W. Each record gives: V gene, CDR3 protein.

TRBV3-1,CASSNRDRPPYEQYF
TRBV9,CASSVGRQGSYGYTF
TRBV12-3/TRBV12-4,CASTFAGRSQETQYF
TRBV20-1,CSAWAGNTIYF
TRBV28,CASSPTDRGLSDTQYF
TRBV5-5,CASSPPGQGTGEQFF
TRBV6-1,CASTGRDQETQYF
TRBV7-8,CASSLRSGTGGEQYF
TRBV19,CASSVQASSYNEQFF
TRBV11-2,CASSFSSGIYNEQFF
TRBV3-1,CASSQIALRDREAYGYTF
TRBV5-6,CASSSDPTGELFF
TRBV5-1,CASSLGPQSYEQYF
TRBV3-1,CASSQLGQGAAGELFF
TRBV11-3,CASSLGPDRGEQYF
TRBV5-4,CASSLDDNEQFF
TRBV7-6,CASSFAGGNSPLHF
TRBV2,CASSRGPGATNEKLFF
TRBV4-1,CASSQTPTWTGWVSPLHF
TRBV28,CASSLGSSGANVLTF
TRBV7-3,CASSLIWVLGLSRDEQFF
TRBV5-6,CASTGGMVDTQYF